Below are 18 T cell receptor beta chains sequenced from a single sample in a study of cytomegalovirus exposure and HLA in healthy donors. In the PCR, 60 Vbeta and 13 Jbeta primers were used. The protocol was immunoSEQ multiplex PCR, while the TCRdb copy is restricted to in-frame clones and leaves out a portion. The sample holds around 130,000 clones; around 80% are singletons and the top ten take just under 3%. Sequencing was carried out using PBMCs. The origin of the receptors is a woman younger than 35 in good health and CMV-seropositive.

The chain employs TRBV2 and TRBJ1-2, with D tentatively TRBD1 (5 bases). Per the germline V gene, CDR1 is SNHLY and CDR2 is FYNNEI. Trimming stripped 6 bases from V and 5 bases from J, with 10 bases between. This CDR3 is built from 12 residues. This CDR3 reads CASRERGYGYTF. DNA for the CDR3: TGTGCCAGCAGGGAACGGGGGTATGGCTACACCTTC. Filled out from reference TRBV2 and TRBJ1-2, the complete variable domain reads EPEVTQTPSHQVTQMGQEVILRCVPISNHLYFYWYRQILGQKVEFLVSFYNNEISEKSEIFDDQFSVERPDGSNFTLKIRSTKLEDSAMYFCASRERGYGYTFGSGTRLTVV.

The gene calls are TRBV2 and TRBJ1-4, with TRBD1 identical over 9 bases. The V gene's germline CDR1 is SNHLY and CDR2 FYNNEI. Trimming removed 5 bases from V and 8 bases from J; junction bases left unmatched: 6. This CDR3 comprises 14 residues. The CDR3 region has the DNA TGTGCCAGCAGTCTACAGGGGGCGGAAGAAAAACTGTTTTTT. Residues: CASSLQGAEEKLFF.

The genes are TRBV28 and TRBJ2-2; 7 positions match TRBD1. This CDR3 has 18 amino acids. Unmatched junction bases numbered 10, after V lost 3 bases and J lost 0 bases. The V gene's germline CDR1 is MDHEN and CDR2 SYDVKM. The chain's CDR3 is CASSFFITGTANTGELFF. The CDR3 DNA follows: TGTGCCAGCAGTTTTTTTATTACTGGGACAGCGAACACCGGGGAGCTGTTTTTT.

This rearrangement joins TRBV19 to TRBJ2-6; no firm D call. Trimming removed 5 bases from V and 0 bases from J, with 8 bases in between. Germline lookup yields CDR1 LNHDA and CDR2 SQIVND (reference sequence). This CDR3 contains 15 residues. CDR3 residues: CASSFQASGANVLTF. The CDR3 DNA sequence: TGTGCCAGTAGTTTCCAGGCCTCTGGGGCCAACGTCCTGACTTTC.

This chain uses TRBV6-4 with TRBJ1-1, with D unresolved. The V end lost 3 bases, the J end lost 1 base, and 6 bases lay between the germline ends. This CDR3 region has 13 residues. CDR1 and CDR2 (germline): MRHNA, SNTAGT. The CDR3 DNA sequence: TGTGCCAGCAGTGATACAGAGAACACTGAAGCTTTCTTT. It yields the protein CASSDTENTEAFF.

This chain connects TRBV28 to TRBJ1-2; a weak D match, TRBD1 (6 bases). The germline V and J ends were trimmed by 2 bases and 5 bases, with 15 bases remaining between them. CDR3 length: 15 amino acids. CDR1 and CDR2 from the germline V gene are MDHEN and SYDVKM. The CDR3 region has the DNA TGTGCCAGCAGTTTAAGGGCAGGGGCACCATATGGCTACACCTTC. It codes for CASSLRAGAPYGYTF.

The CDR3 sequence: CASSSPVGTEGARGTEAFF. The CDR3 nucleotides are TGTGCCAGCAGCTCCCCCGTTGGGACAGAGGGGGCTAGGGGAACTGAAGCTTTCTTT. This chain links TRBV7-6 with TRBJ1-1, with 7 bases that match TRBD1. This CDR3 comprises 19 residues. Germline assignment: CDR1 SGHVS and CDR2 FNYEAQ. V dropped 4 bases and J dropped 5; count of bases not matched to a gene: 22.

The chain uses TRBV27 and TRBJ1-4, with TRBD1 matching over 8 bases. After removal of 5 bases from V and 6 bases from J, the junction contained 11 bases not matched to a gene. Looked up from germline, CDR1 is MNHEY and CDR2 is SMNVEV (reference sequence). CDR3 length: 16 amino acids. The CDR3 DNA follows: TGTGCCAGCAGTCCCCGTGTTGCAGGGGGCGATGAAAAACTGTTTTTT. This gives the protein CASSPRVAGGDEKLFF. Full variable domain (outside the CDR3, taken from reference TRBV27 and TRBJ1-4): EAQVTQNPRYLITVTGKKLTVTCSQNMNHEYMSWYRQDPGLGLRQIYYSMNVEVTDKGDVPEGYKVSRKEKRNFPLILESPSPNQTSLYFCASSPRVAGGDEKLFFGSGTQLSVL.

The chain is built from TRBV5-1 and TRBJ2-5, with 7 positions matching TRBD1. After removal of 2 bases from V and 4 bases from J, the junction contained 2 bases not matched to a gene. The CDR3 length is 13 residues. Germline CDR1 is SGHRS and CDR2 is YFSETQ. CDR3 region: CASSLGDRETQYF. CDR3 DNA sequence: TGCGCCAGCAGCTTAGGGGACAGAGAGACCCAGTACTTC.

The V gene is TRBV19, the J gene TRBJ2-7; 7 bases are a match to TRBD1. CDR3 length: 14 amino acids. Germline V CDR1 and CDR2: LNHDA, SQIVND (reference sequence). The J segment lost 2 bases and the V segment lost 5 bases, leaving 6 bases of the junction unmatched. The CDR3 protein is CASSDPGQTYEQYF. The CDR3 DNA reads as TGTGCCAGTAGTGATCCGGGACAGACCTACGAGCAGTACTTC.

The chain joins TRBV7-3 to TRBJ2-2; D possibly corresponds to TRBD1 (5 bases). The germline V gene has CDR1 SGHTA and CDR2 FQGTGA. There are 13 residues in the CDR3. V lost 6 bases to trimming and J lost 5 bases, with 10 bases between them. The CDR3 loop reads CASSSQGTGELFF. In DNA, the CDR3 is TGTGCCAGCAGTTCGCAGGGAACCGGGGAGCTGTTTTTT.

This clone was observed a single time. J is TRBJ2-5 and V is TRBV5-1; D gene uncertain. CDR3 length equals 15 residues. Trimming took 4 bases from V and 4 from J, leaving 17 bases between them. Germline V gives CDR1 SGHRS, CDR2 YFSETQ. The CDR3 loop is CASSSNGDSRETQYF. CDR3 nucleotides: TGCGCCAGCAGCAGTAATGGTGACTCGAGAGAGACCCAGTACTTC. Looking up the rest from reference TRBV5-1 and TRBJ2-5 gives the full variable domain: KAGVTQTPRYLIKTRGQQVTLSCSPISGHRSVSWYQQTPGQGLQFLFEYFSETQRNKGNFPGRFSGRQFSNSRSEMNVSTLELGDSALYLCASSSNGDSRETQYFGPGTRLLVL.

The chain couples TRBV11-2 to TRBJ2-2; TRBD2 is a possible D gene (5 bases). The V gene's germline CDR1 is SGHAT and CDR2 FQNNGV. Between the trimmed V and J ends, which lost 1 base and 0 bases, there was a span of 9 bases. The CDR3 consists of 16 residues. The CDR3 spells CASSLAAGTNTGELFF. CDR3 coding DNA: TGTGCCAGCAGCTTAGCGGCGGGTACGAACACCGGGGAGCTGTTTTTT.

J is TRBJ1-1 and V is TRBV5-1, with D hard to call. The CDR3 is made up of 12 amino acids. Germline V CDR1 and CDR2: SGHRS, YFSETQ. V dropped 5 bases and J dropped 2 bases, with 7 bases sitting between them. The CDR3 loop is CASRIANTEAFF. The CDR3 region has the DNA TGCGCCAGCAGGATAGCAAACACTGAAGCTTTCTTT.

Here the CDR3 DNA reads TGTGCCAGCAGTGCCGGGACAGGGGGGCAAGAGACCCAGTACTTC. Protein product: CASSAGTGGQETQYF. The rearrangement uses TRBV2 and TRBJ2-5; TRBD1 matches 11 bases. This CDR3 has 15 residues. V lost 4 bases, J lost 2 bases, and 3 bases stayed unmatched. Looked up from germline, CDR1 is SNHLY and CDR2 is FYNNEI.

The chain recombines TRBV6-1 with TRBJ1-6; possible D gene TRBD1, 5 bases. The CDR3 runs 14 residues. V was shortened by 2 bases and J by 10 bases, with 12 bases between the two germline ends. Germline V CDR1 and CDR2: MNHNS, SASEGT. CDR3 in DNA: TGTGCCAGCAGTGAATTGAAAGGGGAATCACCCCTCCACTTT. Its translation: CASSELKGESPLHF.

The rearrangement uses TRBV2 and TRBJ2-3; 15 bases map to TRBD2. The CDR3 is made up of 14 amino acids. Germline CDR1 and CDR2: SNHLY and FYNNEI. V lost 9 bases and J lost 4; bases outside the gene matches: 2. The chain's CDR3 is CASGTSGGPDTQYF. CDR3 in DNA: TGTGCCAGTGGGACTAGCGGGGGGCCAGATACGCAGTATTTT.

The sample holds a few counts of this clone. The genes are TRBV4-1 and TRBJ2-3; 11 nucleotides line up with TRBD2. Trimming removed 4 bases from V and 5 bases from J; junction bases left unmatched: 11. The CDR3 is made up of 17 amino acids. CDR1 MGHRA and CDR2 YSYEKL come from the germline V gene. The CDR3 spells CASSPSLLAGDGDTQYF. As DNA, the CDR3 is TGCGCCAGCAGCCCAAGTCTACTAGCGGGGGATGGAGATACGCAGTATTTT.